One TCR beta chain is described in this entry. Its specificity is unknown. 13 Jbeta primers and 60 Vbeta primers were used for the PCR. The repertoire was sequenced with immunoSEQ multiplex PCR; TCRdb's copy has only in-frame clones and lacks some. This table holds 150,000 to 200,000 clones, 65% to 80% found once. The record originates from a study of cytomegalovirus exposure and HLA in healthy donors. Looking at the study overall: In a previous analysis, about 100 million unique TCR beta sequences were found from some 180 million T cells. Whole-study findings and limits: Later on, analysis showed that most CMV-associated TCR beta chains appeared to be HLA-restricted. Specific recognition of CMV antigens was confirmed in vitro for three chains (all CMV-associated). It emerged from a later analysis that several of the most significant clusters appeared to be linked to common viral pathogens.

The germline V gene has CDR1 MNHEY and CDR2 SVGAGI. Trimming removed 5 bases at V and 0 bases at J, with 5 bases between. This CDR3 spans 13 amino acids. This clonotype was sampled from a woman aged 30 to 39 in good health and CMV-seropositive. The rearrangement links TRBV6-5 to TRBJ1-3; D possibly corresponds to TRBD1 (5 bases). The material sequenced was PBMCs. DNA of the CDR3: TGTGCCAGCAGTCAGGGCTCTGGAAACACCATATATTTT. This sequence encodes CASSQGSGNTIYF.